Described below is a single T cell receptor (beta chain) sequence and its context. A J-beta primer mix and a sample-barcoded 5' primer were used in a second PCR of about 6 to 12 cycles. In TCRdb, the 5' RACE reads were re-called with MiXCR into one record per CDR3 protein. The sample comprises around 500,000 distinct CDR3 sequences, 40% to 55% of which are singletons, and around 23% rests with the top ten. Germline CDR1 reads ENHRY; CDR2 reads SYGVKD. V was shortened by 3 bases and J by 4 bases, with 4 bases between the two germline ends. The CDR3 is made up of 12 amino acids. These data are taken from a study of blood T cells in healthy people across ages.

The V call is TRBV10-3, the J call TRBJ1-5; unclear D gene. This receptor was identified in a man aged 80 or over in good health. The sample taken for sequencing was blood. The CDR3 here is CAISDMNQPQHF. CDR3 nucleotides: TGTGCCATCAGTGACATGAATCAGCCCCAGCATTTT.